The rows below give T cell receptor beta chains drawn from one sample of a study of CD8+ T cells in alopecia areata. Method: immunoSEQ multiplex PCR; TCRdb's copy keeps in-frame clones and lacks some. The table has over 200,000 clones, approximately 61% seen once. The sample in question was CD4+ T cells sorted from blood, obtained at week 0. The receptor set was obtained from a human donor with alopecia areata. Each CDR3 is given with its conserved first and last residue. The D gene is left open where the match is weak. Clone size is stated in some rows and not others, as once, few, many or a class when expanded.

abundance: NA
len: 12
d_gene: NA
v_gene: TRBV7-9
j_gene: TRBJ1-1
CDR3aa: CASSVDGFEAFF
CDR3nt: TGTGCCAGCAGCGTGGACGGTTTTGAAGCTTTCTTT

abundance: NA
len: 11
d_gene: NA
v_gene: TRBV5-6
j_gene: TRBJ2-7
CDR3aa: CASSLMGEQYF
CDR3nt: TGTGCCAGCAGCTTGATGGGCGAGCAGTACTTC

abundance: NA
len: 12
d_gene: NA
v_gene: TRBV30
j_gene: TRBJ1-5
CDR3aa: CAWGQVDQPQHF
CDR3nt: TGTGCCTGGGGACAAGTGGATCAGCCCCAGCATTTT

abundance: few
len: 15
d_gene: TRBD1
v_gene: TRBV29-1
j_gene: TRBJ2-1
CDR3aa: CSARPGQAGYNEQFF
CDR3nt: TGCAGCGCCCGACCTGGACAGGCCGGCTACAATGAGCAGTTCTTC

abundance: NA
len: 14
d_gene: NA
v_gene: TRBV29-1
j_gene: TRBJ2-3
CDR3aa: CSAASWEVTDTQYF
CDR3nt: TGCAGCGCCGCGTCGTGGGAGGTAACAGATACGCAGTATTTT

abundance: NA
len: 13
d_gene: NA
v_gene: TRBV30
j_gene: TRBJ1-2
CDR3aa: CAWSPRQAVGYTF
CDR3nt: TGTGCCTGGAGTCCCCGGCAGGCCGTAGGCTACACCTTC

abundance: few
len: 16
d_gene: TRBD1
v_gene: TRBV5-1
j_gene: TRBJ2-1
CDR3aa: CASSLPRDRQYNEQFF
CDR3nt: TGCGCCAGCAGCTTGCCACGGGACAGGCAATACAATGAGCAGTTCTTC

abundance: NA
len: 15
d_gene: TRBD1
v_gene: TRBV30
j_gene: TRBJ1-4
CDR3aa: CAWSVFKDREEKLFF
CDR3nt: TGTGCCTGGAGTGTATTTAAGGACAGGGAAGAAAAACTGTTTTTT

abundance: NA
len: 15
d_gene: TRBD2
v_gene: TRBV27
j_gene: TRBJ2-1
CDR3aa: CASSLELAGAGEQFF
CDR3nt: TGTGCCAGCAGTTTAGAGTTAGCGGGAGCTGGGGAGCAGTTCTTC

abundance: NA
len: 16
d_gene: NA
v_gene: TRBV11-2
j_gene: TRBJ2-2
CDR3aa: CASSLNTVPNTGELFF
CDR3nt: TGTGCCAGCAGCTTAAATACAGTACCGAACACCGGGGAGCTGTTTTTT

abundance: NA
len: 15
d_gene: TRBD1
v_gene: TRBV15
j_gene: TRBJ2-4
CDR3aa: CATSRDRRGLRIQYF
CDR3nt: TGTGCCACCAGCAGAGATCGCAGGGGGCTACGCATTCAGTACTTC

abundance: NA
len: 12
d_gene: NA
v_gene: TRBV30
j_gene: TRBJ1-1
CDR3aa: CAWTAGYTEAFF
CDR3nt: TGTGCCTGGACAGCGGGGTACACTGAAGCTTTCTTT

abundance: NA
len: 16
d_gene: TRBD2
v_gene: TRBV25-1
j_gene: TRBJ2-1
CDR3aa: CASSVGTSGVYNEQFF
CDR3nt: TGTGCCAGCAGTGTCGGGACTAGCGGAGTCTACAATGAGCAGTTCTTC

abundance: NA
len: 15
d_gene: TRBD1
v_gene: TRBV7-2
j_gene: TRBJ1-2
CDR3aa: CASSSPGQTSYGYTF
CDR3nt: TGTGCCAGCAGCTCCCCGGGACAGACGTCGTATGGCTACACCTTC

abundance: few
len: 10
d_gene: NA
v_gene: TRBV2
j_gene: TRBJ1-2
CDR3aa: CASTTGGYTF
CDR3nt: TGTGCCAGCACCACAGGCGGCTACACCTTC

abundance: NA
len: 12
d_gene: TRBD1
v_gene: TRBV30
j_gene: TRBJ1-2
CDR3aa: CAATGGHYGYTF
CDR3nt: TGTGCCGCTACAGGGGGCCACTATGGCTACACCTTC

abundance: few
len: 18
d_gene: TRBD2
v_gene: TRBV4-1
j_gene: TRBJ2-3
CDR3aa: CASSQGSGLAGSTDTQYF
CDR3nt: TGCGCCAGCAGCCAAGGATCCGGACTAGCGGGAAGCACAGATACGCAGTATTTT

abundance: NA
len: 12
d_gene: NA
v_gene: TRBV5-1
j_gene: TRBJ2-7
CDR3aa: CASSLAGDEQYF
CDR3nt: TGCGCCAGCAGCTTGGCAGGGGACGAGCAGTACTTC

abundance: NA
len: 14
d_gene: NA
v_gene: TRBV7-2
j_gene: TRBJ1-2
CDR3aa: CASSPKRARYGYTF
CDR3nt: TGTGCCAGCAGCCCTAAGCGGGCCCGCTATGGCTACACCTTC

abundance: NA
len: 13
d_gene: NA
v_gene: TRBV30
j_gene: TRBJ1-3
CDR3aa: CAWSTGSGNTIYF
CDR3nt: TGTGCCTGGAGCACAGGCTCTGGAAACACCATATATTTT